A selection of T cell receptor beta chains follows, all from one sample in a study of blood T cell repertoires in COVID-19. The method was immunoSEQ multiplex PCR; TCRdb's version includes in-frame clones alone and lacks a portion of them. The sample lists more than 85,000 clones; under 90% were seen once. Material for sequencing was peripheral blood. Receptors were obtained from an elderly man with acute or convalescent COVID-19. CDR3s include the opening cysteine and the closing phenylalanine or tryptophan. Each record gives: J gene, D gene, V gene, CDR3 protein, CDR3 DNA. The D gene is left open where the match is weak.

>TRBJ2-7|-|TRBV7-2
CASSLRGGRFPGEQYF
TGTGCCAGCAGCTTAAGGGGTGGGAGGTTCCCGGGCGAGCAGTACTTC
>TRBJ2-7|TRBD2|TRBV20-1
CSASSVGGRAEDYEQYF
TGCAGTGCTAGTTCAGTCGGAGGGAGGGCAGAGGACTACGAGCAGTACTTC
>TRBJ2-5|-|TRBV5-1
CASSSTGTPQETQYF
TGCGCCAGCAGCTCCACCGGGACACCCCAAGAGACCCAGTACTTC
>TRBJ2-2|TRBD1|TRBV27
CASSGQGSTGELFF
TGTGCCAGCTCGGGACAGGGTAGCACCGGGGAGCTGTTTTTT
>TRBJ2-1|-|TRBV11-2
CASSLILRLVGVGEQFF
TGTGCCAGCAGCTTAATCCTTCGGCTAGTTGGTGTAGGTGAGCAGTTCTTC
>TRBJ1-4|TRBD1|TRBV7-9
CASSFSGGGGEKLFF
TGTGCCAGCAGCTTCTCAGGAGGGGGCGGTGAAAAACTGTTTTTT
>TRBJ1-1|-|TRBV6-5
CASSRLRDTEAFF
TGTGCCAGCAGTAGACTGCGGGACACTGAAGCTTTCTTT
>TRBJ2-2|TRBD1|TRBV28
CASSFGTGFTGELFF
TGTGCCAGCAGTTTCGGGACAGGGTTCACCGGGGAGCTGTTTTTT
>TRBJ1-6|-|TRBV3-1/TRBV3-2
CASSQGGQARDSPLHF
TGTGCCAGCAGTCAAGGGGGGCAGGCGCGTGATTCACCCCTCCACTTT
>TRBJ1-2|-|TRBV7-2
CASSLGSGENYGYTF
TGTGCCAGCAGCTTAGGTTCAGGGGAAAACTATGGCTACACCTTC
>TRBJ2-7|TRBD1|TRBV5-1
CASSSPTGTGLDEQYF
TGCGCCAGCAGCTCACCGACCGGGACAGGGCTTGATGAGCAGTACTTC
>TRBJ2-3|TRBD2|TRBV29-1
CSVERGASGTTDTQYF
TGCAGCGTTGAACGTGGGGCTAGCGGAACCACAGATACGCAGTATTTT